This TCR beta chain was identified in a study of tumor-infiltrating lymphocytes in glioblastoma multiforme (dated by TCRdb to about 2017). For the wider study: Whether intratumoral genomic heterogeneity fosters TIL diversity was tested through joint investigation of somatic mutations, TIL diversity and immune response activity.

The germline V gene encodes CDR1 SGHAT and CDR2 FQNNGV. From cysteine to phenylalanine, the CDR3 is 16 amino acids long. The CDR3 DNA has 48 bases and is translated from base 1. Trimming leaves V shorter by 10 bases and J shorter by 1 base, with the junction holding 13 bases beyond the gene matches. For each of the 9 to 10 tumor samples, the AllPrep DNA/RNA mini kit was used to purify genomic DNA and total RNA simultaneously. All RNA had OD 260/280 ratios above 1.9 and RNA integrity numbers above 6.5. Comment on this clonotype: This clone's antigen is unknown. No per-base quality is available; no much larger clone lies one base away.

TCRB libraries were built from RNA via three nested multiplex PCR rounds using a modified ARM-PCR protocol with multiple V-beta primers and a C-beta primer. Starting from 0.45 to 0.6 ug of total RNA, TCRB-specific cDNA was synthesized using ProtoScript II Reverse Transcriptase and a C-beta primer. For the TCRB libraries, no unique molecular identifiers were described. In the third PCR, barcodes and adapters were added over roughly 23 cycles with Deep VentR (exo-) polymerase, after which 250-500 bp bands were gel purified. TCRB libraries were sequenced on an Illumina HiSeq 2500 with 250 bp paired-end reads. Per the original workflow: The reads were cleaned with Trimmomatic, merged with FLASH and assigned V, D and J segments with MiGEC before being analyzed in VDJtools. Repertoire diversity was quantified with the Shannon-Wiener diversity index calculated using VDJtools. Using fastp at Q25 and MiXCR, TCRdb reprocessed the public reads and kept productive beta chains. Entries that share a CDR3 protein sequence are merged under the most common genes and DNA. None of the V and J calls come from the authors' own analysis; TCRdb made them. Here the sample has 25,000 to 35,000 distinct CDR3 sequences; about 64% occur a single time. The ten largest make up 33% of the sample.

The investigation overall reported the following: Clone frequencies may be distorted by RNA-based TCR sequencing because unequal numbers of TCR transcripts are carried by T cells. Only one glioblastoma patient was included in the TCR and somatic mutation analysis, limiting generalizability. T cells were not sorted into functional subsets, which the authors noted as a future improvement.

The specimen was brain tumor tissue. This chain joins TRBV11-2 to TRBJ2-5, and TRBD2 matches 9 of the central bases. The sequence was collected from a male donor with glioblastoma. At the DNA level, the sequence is TGTGCCAACACCTTAGGGCTAGCGGGGTTCCAAGAGACCCAGTACTTC. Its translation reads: CANTLGLAGFQETQYF.